A selection of T cell receptor beta chains follows, all from one sample in a study of T cells in localized non-small cell lung cancer. Libraries were prepared by immunoSEQ multiplex PCR; TCRdb keeps only in-frame clonotypes and omits some of them. The sample lists tens of thousands of clones, around 81% seen once, with more than 15% in the top ten. Sequencing used peripheral blood mononuclear cells, obtained before any cancer treatment. These receptors all stem from a man aged 35 to 70 with stage III lung adenocarcinoma. The CDR3 runs from the conserved cysteine through the conserved F or W. A D gene is named only where the DNA matches it firmly. The size of a clone is reported for some rows only, either as once, few or many, or as a class for expanded clones.

v_call: TRBV6-6
clone_size: NA
j_call: TRBJ2-5
d_call: TRBD2
cdr3_aa: CASSYGSGGEETQYF
cdr3_nt: TGTGCCAGCAGTTACGGTAGCGGGGGTGAAGAGACCCAGTACTTC

v_call: TRBV5-1
clone_size: NA
j_call: TRBJ2-1
d_call: NA
cdr3_aa: CASSLGWTAYNEQFF
cdr3_nt: TGCGCCAGCAGCTTGGGTTGGACAGCCTACAATGAGCAGTTCTTC

v_call: TRBV4-2
clone_size: NA
j_call: TRBJ2-7
d_call: TRBD1
cdr3_aa: CASSQGQGFTYEQYF
cdr3_nt: TGTGCCAGCAGCCAAGGACAGGGGTTTACCTACGAGCAGTACTTC

v_call: TRBV7-2
clone_size: NA
j_call: TRBJ1-3
d_call: NA
cdr3_aa: CASSLAAAAGTIYF
cdr3_nt: TGTGCCAGCAGCTTAGCGGCGGCGGCCGGCACCATATATTTT

v_call: TRBV11-3
clone_size: NA
j_call: TRBJ2-1
d_call: TRBD2
cdr3_aa: CASSSGTSGGWDEQFF
cdr3_nt: TGTGCCAGCAGCTCCGGGACTAGCGGGGGATGGGATGAGCAGTTCTTC

v_call: TRBV5-6
clone_size: NA
j_call: TRBJ1-6
d_call: TRBD1
cdr3_aa: CASIITGGDSPLHF
cdr3_nt: TGTGCCAGCATCATAACAGGGGGCGATTCACCCCTCCACTTT

v_call: TRBV19
clone_size: once
j_call: TRBJ2-7
d_call: TRBD1
cdr3_aa: CASRSGQGGSYEQYF
cdr3_nt: TGTGCCAGTAGGAGCGGACAGGGGGGCTCCTACGAGCAGTACTTC

v_call: TRBV11-2
clone_size: NA
j_call: TRBJ2-1
d_call: TRBD2
cdr3_aa: CASSFPGLADYNEQFF
cdr3_nt: TGTGCCAGCAGCTTCCCCGGACTAGCTGATTACAATGAGCAGTTCTTC

v_call: TRBV27
clone_size: NA
j_call: TRBJ2-6
d_call: NA
cdr3_aa: CASSLKRPGANVLTF
cdr3_nt: TGTGCCAGCAGTTTAAAGAGGCCTGGGGCCAACGTCCTGACTTTC

v_call: TRBV18
clone_size: NA
j_call: TRBJ1-2
d_call: TRBD1
cdr3_aa: CASSLRDSSDGYTF
cdr3_nt: TGTGCCAGCTCACTTCGGGACAGTTCGGACGGCTACACCTTC

v_call: TRBV5-5
clone_size: NA
j_call: TRBJ2-2
d_call: TRBD2
cdr3_aa: CASSQDAASGNTGELFF
cdr3_nt: TGTGCCAGCAGCCAAGATGCGGCTAGCGGGAACACCGGGGAGCTGTTTTTT

v_call: TRBV10-3
clone_size: few
j_call: TRBJ2-7
d_call: NA
cdr3_aa: CAISEPGGLYEQYF
cdr3_nt: TGTGCCATCAGTGAGCCCGGCGGGCTTTACGAGCAGTACTTC

v_call: TRBV5-6
clone_size: NA
j_call: TRBJ1-2
d_call: TRBD1
cdr3_aa: CASSDTRTGARNYGYTF
cdr3_nt: TGTGCCAGCAGCGACACCCGGACAGGGGCCCGAAACTATGGCTACACCTTC

v_call: TRBV2
clone_size: few
j_call: TRBJ1-5
d_call: NA
cdr3_aa: CASSEGAGANNQPQHF
cdr3_nt: TGTGCCAGCAGTGAAGGGGCGGGGGCGAACAATCAGCCCCAGCATTTT

v_call: TRBV14
clone_size: NA
j_call: TRBJ2-1
d_call: NA
cdr3_aa: CASSRGYNEQFF
cdr3_nt: TGTGCCAGCAGCCGGGGTTACAATGAGCAGTTCTTC

v_call: TRBV27
clone_size: NA
j_call: TRBJ2-3
d_call: NA
cdr3_aa: CASSLRFTRDTQYF
cdr3_nt: TGTGCCAGCAGTTTAAGGTTCACCAGGGATACGCAGTATTTT

v_call: TRBV5-1
clone_size: NA
j_call: TRBJ2-5
d_call: NA
cdr3_aa: CASSLGVTQGAVATQYF
cdr3_nt: TGCGCCAGCAGCTTAGGGGTCACACAGGGTGCGGTCGCGACCCAGTACTTC

v_call: TRBV5-1
clone_size: NA
j_call: TRBJ1-2
d_call: NA
cdr3_aa: CASSLGGLDGYTF
cdr3_nt: TGCGCCAGCAGCTTGGGAGGATTAGATGGCTACACCTTC

v_call: TRBV5-4
clone_size: NA
j_call: TRBJ2-3
d_call: TRBD2
cdr3_aa: CASSLSRGGLPGTDTQYF
cdr3_nt: TGTGCCAGCAGCTTGAGTCGGGGGGGCCTGCCCGGCACAGATACGCAGTATTTT

v_call: TRBV15
clone_size: NA
j_call: TRBJ1-6
d_call: NA
cdr3_aa: CATSRLAPSSYNSPLHF
cdr3_nt: TGTGCCACCAGCCGCCTAGCTCCGAGCTCCTATAATTCACCCCTCCACTTT

v_call: TRBV2
clone_size: NA
j_call: TRBJ1-4
d_call: NA
cdr3_aa: CASSEAPSGKGEKLFF
cdr3_nt: TGTGCCAGCAGTGAAGCCCCCAGTGGTAAAGGTGAAAAACTGTTTTTT

v_call: TRBV11-2
clone_size: NA
j_call: TRBJ2-5
d_call: NA
cdr3_aa: CASSLKETQYF
cdr3_nt: TGTGCCAGCAGCCTGAAAGAGACCCAGTACTTC

v_call: TRBV5-1
clone_size: NA
j_call: TRBJ2-1
d_call: TRBD1
cdr3_aa: CASSVDREYNEQFF
cdr3_nt: TGCGCCAGCAGCGTCGACAGGGAGTACAATGAGCAGTTCTTC

v_call: TRBV4-1
clone_size: NA
j_call: TRBJ2-1
d_call: TRBD2
cdr3_aa: CASSHSGGISYNEQFF
cdr3_nt: TGCGCCAGCAGCCATAGCGGGGGAATCTCCTACAATGAGCAGTTCTTC

v_call: TRBV29-1
clone_size: NA
j_call: TRBJ1-3
d_call: NA
cdr3_aa: CSVEGGGGNTIYF
cdr3_nt: TGCAGCGTTGAGGGAGGAGGTGGAAACACCATATATTTT

v_call: TRBV30
clone_size: once
j_call: TRBJ2-1
d_call: TRBD2
cdr3_aa: CAWSGRNLAGLNNEQFF
cdr3_nt: TGTGCCTGGAGTGGACGAAACCTAGCGGGGTTAAACAATGAGCAGTTCTTC

v_call: TRBV6-5
clone_size: NA
j_call: TRBJ2-7
d_call: NA
cdr3_aa: CASSYVYEQYF
cdr3_nt: TGTGCCAGCAGTTACGTTTACGAGCAGTACTTC

v_call: TRBV6-9
clone_size: NA
j_call: TRBJ1-6
d_call: NA
cdr3_aa: CACLSMDGGLNSPLHF
cdr3_nt: TGTGCCTGTCTTAGTATGGACGGCGGACTTAATTCACCCCTCCACTTT